The 32 T cell receptor beta chains in this list originate from one sample, sequenced in a study of shared clonotypes between healthy human individuals. Some clones are missing from TCRdb's copy, which holds only in-frame ones; the method was immunoSEQ multiplex PCR. The sample lists millions of clones; 85% to 95% were seen once. Source material: naive CD4+ T cells sorted from blood. This sample's subset: CD45RA+ positively selected. The origin of the receptors is a man younger than 30 in good health.

V and J are TRBV11-2 and TRBJ2-1, with 7 bases identical to TRBD2. The CDR3 has 15 amino acids. Germline values: CDR1 SGHAT, CDR2 FQNNGV. Trimming took 3 bases from V and 4 from J; bases not matched to a gene: 6. CDR3 residues: CASSFRRGSYNEQFF. CDR3 DNA sequence: TGTGCCAGCAGCTTTCGGCGGGGGTCGTACAATGAGCAGTTCTTC.

The genes are TRBV19 and TRBJ2-3; 14 positions match TRBD2. V shed 5 bases, J shed 2 bases, and the junction held 3 bases outside the gene matches. This CDR3 region has 16 residues. The germline V gene has CDR1 LNHDA and CDR2 SQIVND (reference sequence). CDR3 bases: TGTGCCAGTAGTGGACTAGCGGGAGGCTTCACAGATACGCAGTATTTT. Protein: CASSGLAGGFTDTQYF.

This clone was recorded once. The chain combines TRBV9 with TRBJ2-5; TRBD2 matches 10 bases. After removal of 2 bases from V and 5 bases from J, the junction contained 6 bases not matched to a gene. There are 15 residues in the CDR3. Germline V gene sequence: CDR1 SGDLS, CDR2 YYNGEE. Here the CDR3 reads CASSVPSGGPETQYF. The CDR3 nucleotides read TGTGCCAGCAGCGTCCCTAGCGGGGGCCCGGAGACCCAGTACTTC.

This clone came up a few times. The sample contains more than one DNA sequence encoding this CDR3. The V call is TRBV6-5, the J call TRBJ1-1; possible D gene TRBD1, 5 bases. Per germline, CDR1 MNHEY and CDR2 SVGAGI. CDR3 size: 13 residues. Trimming cost V 3 bases and J 4 bases, with 9 bases left between them. CDR3 bases: TGTGCCAGCAGTTATGACGGGGGCACTGAAGCTTTCTTT. It specifies CASSYDGGTEAFF.

This chain connects TRBV7-2 to TRBJ2-3; 7 bases map to TRBD2. The CDR3 sequence is 15 residues long. Germline V gives CDR1 SGHTA, CDR2 FQGNSA. The V gene end was trimmed by 4 bases and the J gene end by 0 bases; junction bases not matched to a gene: 4. The CDR3 nucleotides read TGTGCCAGCAGCTCTAGCGGATCTAGCACAGATACGCAGTATTTT. Protein sequence: CASSSSGSSTDTQYF. Combining the CDR3 with reference TRBV7-2 and TRBJ2-3 gives the whole variable domain GAGVSQSPSNKVTEKGKDVELRCDPISGHTALYWYRQSLGQGLEFLIYFQGNSAPDKSGLPSDRFSAERTGGSVSTLTIQRTQQEDSAVYLCASSSSGSSTDTQYFGPGTRLTVL.

The table lists this clone with a count of one. The rearrangement uses TRBV6-6 and TRBJ2-5; TRBD2 aligns across 7 bases. The last part of the DNA fits TRBJ2-7 better; the J call may be wrong. This CDR3 comprises 15 residues. CDR1 is MNHNY, CDR2 SVGAGI, per germline (reference sequence). CDR3: CATQAGPSGAYEQYF. The CDR3 DNA is TGTGCCACGCAAGCGGGGCCTTCTGGGGCCTACGAGCAGTACTTC.

The chain links TRBV4-1 to TRBJ2-5; no definite D call. From germline, CDR1 is MGHRA and CDR2 YSYEKL. The CDR3 consists of 14 residues. Trimming took off 1 base at V and 5 bases at J, with 11 bases between the two ends. The CDR3 protein is CASSQVASVETQYF. As DNA, the CDR3 is TGCGCCAGCAGCCAAGTAGCTAGTGTTGAGACCCAGTACTTC.

The V gene is TRBV21-1, the J gene TRBJ2-7; the table's D call TRBD2 went unverified against the DNA. TRBV21-1 is listed as a pseudogene. The CDR3 covers 15 residues. The CDR3 sequence: CASSLRTESSYEQYF. In nucleotides, the CDR3 is TGTGCCAGCAGCCTTAGAACTGAATCCTCCTACGAGCAGTACTTC.

The table lists this clone with a count of one. The gene calls are TRBV5-4 and TRBJ2-1; the match to TRBD2 covers 10 bases. In germline, CDR1 is SGHNT, CDR2 YYREEE (reference sequence). V shed 4 bases, J shed 1 base, and the junction held 2 bases outside the gene matches. CDR3 length: 15 residues. CDR3 loop: CASSRAGGSYNEQFF. The DNA for the CDR3 is TGTGCCAGCAGCCGAGCGGGAGGGTCCTACAATGAGCAGTTCTTC.

This clone was recorded a few times. This chain uses TRBV10-2 with TRBJ1-1, with D unclear. Per germline, CDR1 WSHSY and CDR2 SAAADI. The CDR3 consists of 12 residues. V was shortened by 6 bases and J by 5 bases, with 10 bases between the two germline ends. The CDR3 bases are TGCGCCAGCAGCGCCACAGAAACTGAAGCTTTCTTT. Its protein is CASSATETEAFF.

The chain combines TRBV6-5 with TRBJ2-7, with TRBD1 identical over 7 bases. The CDR3 loop spans 15 amino acids. Per the germline V gene, CDR1 is MNHEY and CDR2 is SVGAGI. Unmatched junction bases numbered 11, after V lost 6 bases and J lost 3 bases. CDR3 coding DNA: TGTGCCAGCAGACTATCCCGGAACAGGGGCTACGAGCAGTACTTC. Translated, it gives CASRLSRNRGYEQYF.

This clone was counted once. The chain joins TRBV5-8 to TRBJ2-7, with 11 bases fitting TRBD2. CDR1 is SGHTS, CDR2 YDEGEE, per germline. The CDR3 length is 16 residues. V lost 4 bases to trimming and J lost 4 bases; unmatched junction nucleotides: 10. In DNA form, the CDR3 reads TGTGCCAGCAGCCCCGGACTAGCGGGCCTCGGGTACGAGCAGTACTTC. Translation gives CASSPGLAGLGYEQYF.

The CDR3 spells CASSFLQGNTGELFF. In DNA, the CDR3 is TGTGCCAGCAGCTTCCTACAGGGGAACACCGGGGAGCTGTTTTTT. The chain combines TRBV7-3 with TRBJ2-2, with D possibly TRBD1 on 6 matching bases. The CDR3 runs to 15 residues. The V and J ends lost 3 bases and 1 base respectively, with 9 bases between them. Germline V gene lookup returns CDR1 SGHTA and CDR2 FQGTGA. Combining the CDR3 with reference TRBV7-3 and TRBJ2-2 gives the whole variable domain GAGVSQTPSNKVTEKGKYVELRCDPISGHTALYWYRQSLGQGPEFLIYFQGTGAADDSGLPNDRFFAVRPEGSVSTLKIQRTERGDSAVYLCASSFLQGNTGELFFGEGSRLTVL.

This clone was found once. Within the sample, other DNA sequences also encode this same CDR3. V gene TRBV2 combines with J gene TRBJ1-1, with D hard to call. The CDR3 covers 14 residues. CDR1 and CDR2 from the germline V gene are SNHLY and FYNNEI. The V end was cut by 3 bases, the J end by 1 base, with 9 bases between. Here the CDR3 reads CASSDWVGNTEAFF. The DNA of the CDR3 is TGTGCCAGCAGTGATTGGGTGGGGAACACTGAAGCTTTCTTT.

The chain couples TRBV6-1 to TRBJ1-5; 7 bases agree with TRBD1. CDR3 size: 16 residues. Germline lookup yields CDR1 MNHNS and CDR2 SASEGT. Losses at the gene ends were 0 bases for V and 1 base for J; bases not matched to a gene: 3. The DNA of the CDR3 is TGTGCCAGCAGTGAAGCAGGGGGCGCGAGCAATCAGCCCCAGCATTTT. Translating it yields CASSEAGGASNQPQHF.

This clone came up once. The chain uses TRBV9 and TRBJ2-3, with 9 bases that match TRBD2. V shed 0 bases, J shed 6 bases, and the junction held 8 bases outside the gene matches. This CDR3 is 16 amino acids long. Germline V gene data show CDR1 as SGDLS and CDR2 as YYNGEE. The CDR3 nucleotides read TGTGCCAGCAGCGTAGAGCCTAGCGGGATCGGGGATACGCAGTATTTT. It codes for CASSVEPSGIGDTQYF.

This clone was counted a single time. V gene TRBV4-1 combines with J gene TRBJ1-2, with TRBD1 as a possible D gene (6 bases). This CDR3 region has 15 residues. Germline assignment: CDR1 MGHRA and CDR2 YSYEKL. With 7 bases removed from V and 6 bases from J, the gap between germline ends came to 21 bases. Written as DNA, the CDR3 is TGCGCCAGCACCTCACCGGGGGGCAGTACAAATGGCTACACCTTC. Amino acids: CASTSPGGSTNGYTF.

The chain has TRBV6-6 and TRBJ2-7; D might be TRBD2 (5 bases). The V end was cut by 0 bases, the J end by 0 bases, with 9 bases between. The CDR3 covers 15 residues. The germline gives CDR1 MNHNY, CDR2 SVGAGI (reference sequence). The CDR3 bases are TGTGCCAGCAGTTACTCGCAGCGGAGCTCCTACGAGCAGTACTTC. It is translated as CASSYSQRSSYEQYF.

The chain links TRBV5-1 to TRBJ2-2, with a tentative D call TRBD1 (5 bases). The V gene's germline CDR1 is SGHRS and CDR2 YFSETQ. The CDR3 runs 15 residues. Trimming stripped 2 bases from V and 0 bases from J, with 8 bases between. The CDR3 DNA reads as TGCGCCAGCAGCTTTGACAGCGCGAACACCGGGGAGCTGTTTTTT. Protein: CASSFDSANTGELFF.

V usage is TRBV10-2 and J usage is TRBJ1-6; TRBD1 might be the D (5 bases). This CDR3 has 13 residues. CDR1 is WSHSY and CDR2 is SAAADI in the germline V gene. V was pared by 4 bases and J by 12 bases, with 13 bases between. The CDR3: CASSAGGILPLHF. The CDR3, as DNA: TGCGCCAGCAGTGCCGGGGGAATTTTACCCCTCCACTTT.

The chain has TRBV6-5 and TRBJ1-4, with unresolved D. The CDR3 runs 14 residues. V lost 8 bases to trimming and J lost 0 bases, with 10 bases between them. Germline V gene sequence: CDR1 MNHEY, CDR2 SVGAGI. The CDR3 DNA is TGTGCCAGCTCCGGGCAGCCAACTAATGAAAAACTGTTTTTT. Protein: CASSGQPTNEKLFF.

The CDR3 DNA sequence: TGTGCCAGCAGCCAAGTTTTGAGTCTGCAGAACACCGGGGAGCTGTTTTTT. Translated: CASSQVLSLQNTGELFF. The genes are TRBV4-2 and TRBJ2-2; D gene ambiguous. The germline gives CDR1 LGHNA, CDR2 YNFKEQ. The CDR3 runs 17 residues. V lost 1 base and J 1 base, leaving 13 bases between the germline ends.

This clone was recorded once. At one boundary the junction diverges from the germline segment, which might be a read error. The V and J genes are TRBV5-1 and TRBJ2-2; D could derive from TRBD1 or TRBD2 (5 bases each). The CDR3 contains 15 residues. From germline, CDR1 is SGHRS and CDR2 YFSETQ. CDR3 bases: TGCGCCAGCAGTTTGGGGGAAGGGTTCACCGGGGAGCTGTTTTTT. Protein sequence: CASSLGEGFTGELFF.

Here the CDR3 DNA reads TGTGCCAGTAAAGTCGCGAGCTCTGGAAACACCATATATTTT. Its protein product is CASKVASSGNTIYF. The chain joins TRBV19 to TRBJ1-3; no definite D call. Trimming left V 7 bases short and J 0 bases short, with 10 bases between. Germline V CDR1 and CDR2: LNHDA, SQIVND (reference sequence). This CDR3 contains 14 residues.

The chain carries TRBV10-1 and TRBJ2-1, with unresolved D. CDR1 and CDR2 from the germline V gene are WNHNN and SYGVQD (reference sequence). V was pared by 10 bases and J by 5 bases, with 18 bases between. The CDR3 consists of 14 residues. The CDR3 reads CANTNRDGDNEQFF. The CDR3 DNA is TGCGCCAACACTAATCGAGACGGAGACAATGAGCAGTTCTTC.

The V call is TRBV7-6, the J call TRBJ2-7, with D perhaps matching TRBD1 (6 bases). The CDR3 has 13 residues. Trimming removed 5 bases from V and 3 bases from J, with 11 bases in between. Germline values: CDR1 SGHVS, CDR2 FNYEAQ. CDR3 protein: CASSKDRDYEQYF. The CDR3 coding sequence is TGTGCCAGCAGCAAGGACAGAGACTACGAGCAGTACTTC.

This clone showed up just once. The rearrangement links TRBV6-1 to TRBJ2-7; D ambiguous. Trimming shortened V by 1 base and J by 0 bases, and 7 bases separated the two germline ends. Germline V gene sequence: CDR1 MNHNS, CDR2 SASEGT. The CDR3 is 14 residues long. CDR3: CASSEGRSSYEQYF. CDR3 DNA: TGTGCCAGCAGTGAAGGAAGGAGCTCCTACGAGCAGTACTTC.

To note about this clone: The junction differs from germline at one of its ends, possibly a read error. The rearrangement joins TRBV5-1 to TRBJ2-1; 9 bases line up with TRBD2. The CDR3 contains 15 residues. The germline gives CDR1 SGHRS, CDR2 YFSETQ. CDR3 in amino acids: CASRASGGTYNEQFF. The CDR3 DNA reads TGCGCCAGCAGGGCCAGCGGGGGGACCTATAATGAGCAGTTCTTC.

The CDR3 DNA is TGTGCCAGCAGTGGGGACAGGGGGGCAAATCAGCCCCAGCATTTT. This sequence encodes CASSGDRGANQPQHF. This rearrangement joins TRBV2 to TRBJ1-5, with TRBD1 matching over 11 bases. The V gene's germline CDR1 is SNHLY and CDR2 FYNNEI. CDR3 size: 15 residues. With 4 bases clipped from V and 4 bases from J, the junction kept 3 bases outside the gene matches. The full variable domain, in which reference TRBV2 and TRBJ1-5 provide the parts outside the CDR3, is EPEVTQTPSHQVTQMGQEVILRCVPISNHLYFYWYRQILGQKVEFLVSFYNNEISEKSEIFDDQFSVERPDGSNFTLKIRSTKLEDSAMYFCASSGDRGANQPQHFGDGTRLSIL.

As to this clone: Distinct nucleotide sequences in the sample also encode this CDR3. The chain uses TRBV27 and TRBJ2-5; D possibly matches TRBD1 or TRBD2 (5 bases each). V lost 5 bases and J 4 bases, leaving 11 bases between the germline ends. CDR1 is MNHEY and CDR2 is SMNVEV in the germline V gene (reference sequence). This CDR3 comprises 13 residues. CDR3 coding DNA: TGTGCCAGCAGTCTGAGGGGCAGAGAGACCCAGTACTTC. The encoded protein is CASSLRGRETQYF.

This clone came up once. The V call is TRBV28, the J call TRBJ2-3, with unresolved D. CDR1 is MDHEN and CDR2 is SYDVKM in the germline V gene. CDR3 length: 16 residues. V lost 4 bases to trimming and J lost 3 bases, with 17 bases between them. The CDR3 coding sequence is TGTGCCAGCAGTTCCCAAAACTGGTACAAAACAGATACGCAGTATTTT. Amino acids: CASSSQNWYKTDTQYF. Using reference TRBV28 and TRBJ2-3 for the parts outside the CDR3, the full variable domain is DVKVTQSSRYLVKRTGEKVFLECVQDMDHENMFWYRQDPGLGLRLIYFSYDVKMKEKGDIPEGYSVSREKKERFSLILESASTNQTSMYLCASSSQNWYKTDTQYFGPGTRLTVL.

The chain carries TRBV7-2 and TRBJ2-3; D remains ambiguous. This CDR3 has 15 amino acids. Germline V gives CDR1 SGHTA, CDR2 FQGNSA. Trimming left V 0 bases short and J 0 bases short, with 7 bases between. Here the CDR3 DNA reads TGTGCCAGCAGCTTAGCCTTATCTAGCACAGATACGCAGTATTTT. Its translation is CASSLALSSTDTQYF.